The text below deals with one T cell receptor beta chain. Treatment denoted: approximately 18 received Ad26.COV2.S at low or high dose, single or two shots; roughly five received placebo; per-sample allocation not given. The samples were gathered on day 63 after the first injection of vaccine or placebo. An Ad26 vector that expressed Wuhan-strain SARS-CoV-2 spike constituted the vaccine. The data belong to a study of Ad26.COV2.S vaccination and SARS-CoV-2 variants. Study-level information: Donor participated within the Ad26.COV2.S arm of the COV1001 trial.

Here immunoSEQ multiplex PCR was the method, and the copy in TCRdb shows in-frame clones only, minus some. Of roughly 700,000 clones in the sample, about 89% were seen once. The origin of this receptor is a person aged 18 to 59 who received the Ad26.COV2.S COVID-19 vaccine or a placebo. Source: peripheral blood, taken in a trial of Ad26.COV2.S vaccine versus placebo.

The CDR3 region has the DNA TGTGCCTTTCAGGACGGAAATAGCAATCAGCCCCAGCATTTT. Translation: CAFQDGNSNQPQHF. The chain has TRBV2 and TRBJ1-5; D is undetermined. The V end lost 11 bases, the J end lost 0 bases, and 14 bases lay between the germline ends. The CDR3 has 14 amino acids. Per germline, CDR1 SNHLY and CDR2 FYNNEI.